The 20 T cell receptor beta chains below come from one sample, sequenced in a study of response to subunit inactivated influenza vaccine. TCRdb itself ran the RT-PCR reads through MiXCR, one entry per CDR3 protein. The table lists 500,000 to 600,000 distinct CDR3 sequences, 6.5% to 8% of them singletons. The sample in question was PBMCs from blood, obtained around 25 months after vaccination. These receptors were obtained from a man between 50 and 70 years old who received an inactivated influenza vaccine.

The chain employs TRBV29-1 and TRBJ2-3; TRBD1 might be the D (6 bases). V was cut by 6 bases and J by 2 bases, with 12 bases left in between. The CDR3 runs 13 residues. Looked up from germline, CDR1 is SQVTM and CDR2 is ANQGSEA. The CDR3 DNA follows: TGCAGCGTCGGGACACGGATCACAGATACGCAGTATTTT. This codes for CSVGTRITDTQYF.

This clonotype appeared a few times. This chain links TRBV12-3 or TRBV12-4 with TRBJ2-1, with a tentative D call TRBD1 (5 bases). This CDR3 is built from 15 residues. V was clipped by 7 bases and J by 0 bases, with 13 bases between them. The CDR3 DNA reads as TGTGCCAGCATACTGGGGCAAAGCTCCTACAATGAGCAGTTCTTC. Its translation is CASILGQSSYNEQFF.

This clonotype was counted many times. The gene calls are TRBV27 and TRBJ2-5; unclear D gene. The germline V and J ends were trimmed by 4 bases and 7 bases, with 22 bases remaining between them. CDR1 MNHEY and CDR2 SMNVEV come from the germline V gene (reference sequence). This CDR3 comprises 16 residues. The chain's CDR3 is CASSSALRQAKVTQYF. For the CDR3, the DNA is TGTGCCAGCAGTTCCGCCCTGCGGCAGGCGAAGGTGACCCAGTACTTC.

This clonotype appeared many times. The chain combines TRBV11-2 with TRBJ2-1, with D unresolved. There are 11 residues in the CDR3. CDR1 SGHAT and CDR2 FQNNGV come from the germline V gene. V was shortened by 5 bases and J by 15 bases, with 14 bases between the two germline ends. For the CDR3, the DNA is TGTGCCAGCAGCCTCGCACAGAGTCCGTTCTTC. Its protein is CASSLAQSPFF.

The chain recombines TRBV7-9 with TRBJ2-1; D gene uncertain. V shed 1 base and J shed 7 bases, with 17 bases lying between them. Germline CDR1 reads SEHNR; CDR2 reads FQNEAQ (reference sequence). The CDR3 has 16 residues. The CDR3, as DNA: TGTGCCAGCAGCTTAGTTGGCAGGCCCACGGAGAATGAGCAGTTCTTC. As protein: CASSLVGRPTENEQFF.

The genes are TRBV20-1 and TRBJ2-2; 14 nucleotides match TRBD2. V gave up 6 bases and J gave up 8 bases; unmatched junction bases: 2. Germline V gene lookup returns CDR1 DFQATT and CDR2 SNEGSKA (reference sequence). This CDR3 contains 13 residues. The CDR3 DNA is TGCAGTGCGACTAGCGGGGGGGCGGGGGAGCTGTTTTTT. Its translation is CSATSGGAGELFF.

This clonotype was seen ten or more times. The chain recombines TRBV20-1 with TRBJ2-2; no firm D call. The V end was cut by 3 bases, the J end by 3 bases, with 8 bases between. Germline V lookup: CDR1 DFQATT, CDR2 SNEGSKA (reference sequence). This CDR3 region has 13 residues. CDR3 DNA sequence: TGCAGTGCTAGGGGTCGGGACACCGGGGAGCTGTTTTTT. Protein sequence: CSARGRDTGELFF.

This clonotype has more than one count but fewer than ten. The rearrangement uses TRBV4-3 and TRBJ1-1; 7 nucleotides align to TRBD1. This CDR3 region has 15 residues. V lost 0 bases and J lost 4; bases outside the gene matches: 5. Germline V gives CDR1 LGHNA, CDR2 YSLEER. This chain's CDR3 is CASSQDPGGVTEAFF. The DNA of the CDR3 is TGCGCCAGCAGCCAAGATCCAGGGGGGGTCACTGAAGCTTTCTTT.

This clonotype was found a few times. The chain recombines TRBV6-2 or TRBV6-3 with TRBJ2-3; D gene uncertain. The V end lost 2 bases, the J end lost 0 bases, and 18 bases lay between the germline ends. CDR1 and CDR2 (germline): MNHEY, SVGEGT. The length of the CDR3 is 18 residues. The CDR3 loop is CASSYALRPGMSTDTQYF. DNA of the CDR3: TGTGCCAGCAGTTACGCCTTACGGCCAGGAATGAGCACAGATACGCAGTATTTT.

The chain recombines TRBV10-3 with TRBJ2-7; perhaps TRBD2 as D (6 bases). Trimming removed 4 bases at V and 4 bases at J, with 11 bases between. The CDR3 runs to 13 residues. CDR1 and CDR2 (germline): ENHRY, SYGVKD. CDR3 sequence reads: CAISAASEYEQYF. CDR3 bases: TGTGCCATCAGTGCGGCTAGCGAATACGAGCAGTACTTC.

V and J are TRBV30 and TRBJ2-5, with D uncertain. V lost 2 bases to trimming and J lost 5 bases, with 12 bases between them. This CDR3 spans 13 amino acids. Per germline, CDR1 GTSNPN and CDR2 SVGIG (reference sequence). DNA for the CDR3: TGTGCCTGGAGTCACCACCAAGGCGAGACCCAGTACTTC. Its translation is CAWSHHQGETQYF.

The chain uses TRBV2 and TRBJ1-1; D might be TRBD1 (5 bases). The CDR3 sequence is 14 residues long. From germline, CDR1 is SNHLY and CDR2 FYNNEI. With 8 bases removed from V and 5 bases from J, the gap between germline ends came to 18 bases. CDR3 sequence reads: CASGIRRGLTEAFF. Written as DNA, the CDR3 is TGTGCCAGCGGGATCCGAAGGGGTCTAACTGAAGCTTTCTTT.

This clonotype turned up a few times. The DNA for the CDR3 is TGCAGTGCTCCCCGGGGGGTGGGATTAGCCAAAAACATTCAGTACTTC. This translates into CSAPRGVGLAKNIQYF. J is TRBJ2-4 and V is TRBV20-1; 7 nucleotides line up with TRBD2. Germline values: CDR1 DFQATT, CDR2 SNEGSKA (reference sequence). With 5 bases clipped from V and 0 bases from J, the junction kept 10 bases outside the gene matches. The CDR3 loop spans 16 amino acids.

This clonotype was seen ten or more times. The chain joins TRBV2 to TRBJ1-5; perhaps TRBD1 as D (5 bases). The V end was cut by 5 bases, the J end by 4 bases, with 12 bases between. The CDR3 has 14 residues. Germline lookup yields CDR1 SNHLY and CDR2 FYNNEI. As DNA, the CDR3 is TGTGCCAGCAGTTTGAAGAAGGGGAATCAGCCCCAGCATTTT. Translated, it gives CASSLKKGNQPQHF.

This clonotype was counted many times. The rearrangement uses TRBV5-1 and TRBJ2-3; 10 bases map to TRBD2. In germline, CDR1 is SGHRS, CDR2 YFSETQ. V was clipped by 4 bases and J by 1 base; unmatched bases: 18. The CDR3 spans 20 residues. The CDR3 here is CASSRSGLERLAGGTDTQYF. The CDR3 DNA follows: TGCGCCAGCAGCCGGAGTGGGTTAGAGCGTCTAGCGGGGGGCACAGATACGCAGTATTTT. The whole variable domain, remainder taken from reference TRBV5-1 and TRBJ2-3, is KAGVTQTPRYLIKTRGQQVTLSCSPISGHRSVSWYQQTPGQGLQFLFEYFSETQRNKGNFPGRFSGRQFSNSRSEMNVSTLELGDSALYLCASSRSGLERLAGGTDTQYFGPGTRLTVL.

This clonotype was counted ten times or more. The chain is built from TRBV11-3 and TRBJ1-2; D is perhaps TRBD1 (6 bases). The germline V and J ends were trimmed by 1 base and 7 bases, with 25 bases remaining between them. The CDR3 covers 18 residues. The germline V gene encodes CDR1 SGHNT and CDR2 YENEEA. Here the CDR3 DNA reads TGTGCCAGCAGCTTAGTAGAGTCTCGGGGGCTCGGCGGGTCTGGCTACACCTTC. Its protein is CASSLVESRGLGGSGYTF. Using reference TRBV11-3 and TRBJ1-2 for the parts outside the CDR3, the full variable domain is EAGVVQSPRYKIIEKKQPVAFWCNPISGHNTLYWYLQNLGQGPELLIRYENEEAVDDSQLPKDRFSAERLKGVDSTLKIQPAELGDSAVYLCASSLVESRGLGGSGYTFGSGTRLTVV.

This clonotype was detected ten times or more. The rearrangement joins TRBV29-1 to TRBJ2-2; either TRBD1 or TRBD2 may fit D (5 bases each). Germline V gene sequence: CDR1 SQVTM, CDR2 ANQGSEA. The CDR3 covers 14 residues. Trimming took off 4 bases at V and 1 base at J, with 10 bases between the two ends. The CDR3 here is CSVAGTVNTGELFF. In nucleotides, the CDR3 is TGCAGCGTTGCGGGGACGGTGAACACCGGGGAGCTGTTTTTT.

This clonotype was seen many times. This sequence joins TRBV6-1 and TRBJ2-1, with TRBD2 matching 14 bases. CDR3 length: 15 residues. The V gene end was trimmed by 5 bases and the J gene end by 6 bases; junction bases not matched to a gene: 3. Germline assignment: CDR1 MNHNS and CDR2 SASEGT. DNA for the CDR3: TGTGCCAGCAGTACCGGGACTAGCGGGAGCAATGAGCAGTTCTTC. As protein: CASSTGTSGSNEQFF.

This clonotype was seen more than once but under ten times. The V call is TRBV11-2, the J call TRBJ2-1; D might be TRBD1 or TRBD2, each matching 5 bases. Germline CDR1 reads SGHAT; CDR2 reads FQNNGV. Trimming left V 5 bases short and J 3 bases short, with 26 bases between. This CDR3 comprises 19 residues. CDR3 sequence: CASSPRSWGPTKGYNEQFF. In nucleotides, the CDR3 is TGTGCCAGCAGCCCCCGGAGTTGGGGACCTACCAAGGGCTACAATGAGCAGTTCTTC. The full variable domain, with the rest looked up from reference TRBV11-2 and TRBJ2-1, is EAGVAQSPRYKIIEKRQSVAFWCNPISGHATLYWYQQILGQGPKLLIQFQNNGVVDDSQLPKDRFSAERLKGVDSTLKIQPAKLEDSAVYLCASSPRSWGPTKGYNEQFFGPGTRLTVL.

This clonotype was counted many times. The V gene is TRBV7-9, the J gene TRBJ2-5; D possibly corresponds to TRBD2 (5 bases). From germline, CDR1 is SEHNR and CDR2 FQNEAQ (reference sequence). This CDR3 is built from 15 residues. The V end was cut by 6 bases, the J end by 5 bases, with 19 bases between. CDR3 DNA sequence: TGTGCCAGCAGACCGGATTCGGGGTATCGGGAGACCCAGTACTTC. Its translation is CASRPDSGYRETQYF.